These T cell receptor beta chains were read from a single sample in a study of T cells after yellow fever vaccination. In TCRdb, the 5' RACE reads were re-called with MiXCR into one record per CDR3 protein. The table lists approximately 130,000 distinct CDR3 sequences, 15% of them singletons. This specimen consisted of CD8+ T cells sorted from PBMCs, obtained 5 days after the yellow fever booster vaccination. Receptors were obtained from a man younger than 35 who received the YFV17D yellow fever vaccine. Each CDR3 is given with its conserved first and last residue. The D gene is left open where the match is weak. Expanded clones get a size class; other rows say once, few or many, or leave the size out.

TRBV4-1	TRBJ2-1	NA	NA	CASSARADKSYNEQFF	TGCGCCAGCAGCGCGAGGGCGGACAAGAGTTACAATGAGCAGTTCTTC
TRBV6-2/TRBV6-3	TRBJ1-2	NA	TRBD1	CASIDRGLDGYTF	TGTGCCAGCATAGACAGGGGGCTGGATGGCTACACCTTC
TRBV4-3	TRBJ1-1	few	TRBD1	CASSPDPLWTGGTEAFF	TGCGCCAGCAGCCCCGACCCCTTGTGGACAGGGGGGACTGAAGCTTTCTTT
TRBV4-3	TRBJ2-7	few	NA	CASSQETAHYEQYF	TGCGCCAGCAGCCAAGAAACGGCCCACTACGAGCAGTACTTC
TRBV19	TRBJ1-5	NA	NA	CASTPGGNQPQHF	TGTGCCAGTACCCCGGGAGGAAATCAGCCCCAGCATTTT
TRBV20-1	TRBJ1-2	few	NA	CSARAGGGSSYGYTF	TGCAGTGCTAGAGCGGGAGGGGGGTCTTCCTATGGCTACACCTTC
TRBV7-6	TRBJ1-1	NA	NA	CASSLSRGVGTEAFF	TGTGCCAGCAGCTTATCCCGGGGGGTCGGCACTGAAGCTTTCTTT
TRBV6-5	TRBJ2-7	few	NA	CASSYPGAGVYEQYF	TGTGCCAGCAGTTACCCCGGAGCGGGCGTATACGAGCAGTACTTC
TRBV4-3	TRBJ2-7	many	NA	CASSQDLGYYEQYF	TGCGCCAGCAGCCAAGATCTAGGGTACTACGAGCAGTACTTC
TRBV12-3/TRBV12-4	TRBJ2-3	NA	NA	CASLQAGNAQYF	TGTGCCAGCCTACAAGCCGGTAACGCGCAGTATTTT
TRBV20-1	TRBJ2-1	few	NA	CSAKTISYNEQFF	TGCAGTGCCAAAACGATCTCCTACAATGAGCAGTTCTTC
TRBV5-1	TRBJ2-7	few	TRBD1	CASSPADRENEQYF	TGCGCCAGCAGCCCGGCGGACAGGGAGAACGAGCAGTACTTC
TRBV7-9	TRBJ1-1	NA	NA	CASSLSQGLRTEAFF	TGTGCCAGCAGCTTAAGTCAAGGGTTAAGGACTGAAGCTTTCTTT
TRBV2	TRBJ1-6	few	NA	CASKEKVSYNSPLHF	TGTGCCAGCAAGGAAAAGGTCTCCTATAATTCACCCCTCCACTTT
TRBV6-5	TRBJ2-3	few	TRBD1	CASSYRGTGRGLHSDTQYF	TGTGCCAGCAGTTACCGTGGGACAGGGAGAGGGCTCCACTCAGATACGCAGTATTTT
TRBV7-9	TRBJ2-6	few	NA	CASSSMGQGSSGANVLTF	TGTGCCAGCAGCTCCATGGGGCAGGGCAGTTCTGGGGCCAACGTCCTGACTTTC
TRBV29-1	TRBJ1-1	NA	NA	CSVGGGQKSEAFF	TGCAGCGTTGGGGGGGGTCAGAAGAGTGAAGCTTTCTTT
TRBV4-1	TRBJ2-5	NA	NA	CASSQAREMETQYF	TGCGCCAGCAGCCAGGCCAGGGAAATGGAGACCCAGTACTTC
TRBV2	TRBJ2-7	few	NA	CASSDPGKNYEQYF	TGTGCCAGCAGTGACCCAGGGAAGAACTACGAGCAGTACTTC
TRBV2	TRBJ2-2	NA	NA	CASSEMALQRELFF	TGTGCCAGCAGTGAAATGGCTTTGCAGCGGGAGCTGTTTTTT
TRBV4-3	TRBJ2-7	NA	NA	CASSQEGSYEQYF	TGCGCCAGCAGCCAAGAGGGCAGCTACGAGCAGTACTTC
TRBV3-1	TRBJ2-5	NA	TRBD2	CASSQDGLAGVETQYF	TGTGCCAGCAGCCAAGACGGACTAGCGGGGGTTGAGACCCAGTACTTC
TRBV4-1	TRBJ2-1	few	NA	CASSQGDPSLGGQFF	TGCGCCAGCAGCCAAGGGGACCCTAGTCTGGGGGGGCAGTTCTTC
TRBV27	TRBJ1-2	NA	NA	CASSLSGYYGYTF	TGTGCCAGCAGTTTATCGGGGTACTATGGCTACACCTTC
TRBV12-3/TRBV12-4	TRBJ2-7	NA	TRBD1	CASGQGWLHEQYF	TGTGCCAGCGGACAGGGATGGCTCCACGAGCAGTACTTC
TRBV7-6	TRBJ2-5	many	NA	CASSLELLQTQYF	TGTGCCAGCAGCTTAGAACTGCTTCAGACCCAGTACTTC
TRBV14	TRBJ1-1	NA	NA	CASSQVTENTEAFF	TGTGCCAGCAGCCAAGTTACCGAAAACACTGAAGCTTTCTTT
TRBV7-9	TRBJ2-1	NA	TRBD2	CASSPGGISDEQFF	TGTGCCAGCAGCCCGGGGGGGATTAGTGATGAGCAGTTCTTC
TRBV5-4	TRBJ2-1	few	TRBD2	CASSYGTSGGNNEQFF	TGTGCCAGCAGCTATGGGACTAGCGGGGGCAACAATGAGCAGTTCTTC
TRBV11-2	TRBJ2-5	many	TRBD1	CASSTGGGQETQYF	TGTGCCAGCAGTACAGGGGGCGGGCAAGAGACCCAGTACTTC
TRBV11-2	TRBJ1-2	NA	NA	CASSLANVGYGYTF	TGTGCCAGCAGCTTAGCAAACGTGGGTTATGGCTACACCTTC
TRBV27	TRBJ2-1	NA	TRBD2	CASGGLAAPNEQFF	TGTGCCAGCGGGGGACTAGCGGCACCCAATGAGCAGTTCTTC
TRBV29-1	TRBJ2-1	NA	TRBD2	CSGGAGYSYNEQFF	TGCAGCGGGGGAGCGGGGTATTCCTACAATGAGCAGTTCTTC
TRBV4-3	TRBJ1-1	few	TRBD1	CASSHSTGVNTEAFF	TGCGCCAGCAGCCACTCGACAGGGGTAAACACTGAAGCTTTCTTT
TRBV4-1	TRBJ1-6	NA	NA	CASSQGPGGNSPLHF	TGCGCCAGCAGCCAAGGACCCGGCGGAAATTCACCCCTCCACTTT
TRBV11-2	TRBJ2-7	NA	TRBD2	CASSLSPWGGVYDEQYF	TGTGCCAGCAGCTTAAGCCCGTGGGGGGGAGTGTACGACGAGCAGTACTTC
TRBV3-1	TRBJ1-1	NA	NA	CASMLEGEGTEAFF	TGTGCCAGCATGTTGGAGGGGGAAGGCACTGAAGCTTTCTTT
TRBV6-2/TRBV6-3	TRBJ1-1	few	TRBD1	CASSEIRNRGNTEAFF	TGTGCCAGCAGTGAGATACGCAACAGGGGCAACACTGAAGCTTTCTTT
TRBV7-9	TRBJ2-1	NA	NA	CASSDSSASSYNEQFF	TGTGCCAGCAGCGATTCGAGTGCCTCCTCCTACAATGAGCAGTTCTTC
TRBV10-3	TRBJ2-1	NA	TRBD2	CAISDTGTRGADEQFF	TGTGCCATCAGTGATACCGGGACTAGAGGGGCCGATGAGCAGTTCTTC
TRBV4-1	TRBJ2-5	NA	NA	CASSHTGVETQYF	TGCGCCAGCAGCCATACAGGAGTCGAGACCCAGTACTTC
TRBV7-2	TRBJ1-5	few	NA	CASSLGTTDSNQPQHF	TGTGCCAGCAGCTTAGGGACAACGGATAGCAATCAGCCCCAGCATTTT
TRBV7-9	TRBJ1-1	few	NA	CASSPRLVNTEAFF	TGTGCCAGCAGCCCCCGGTTGGTGAACACTGAAGCTTTCTTT
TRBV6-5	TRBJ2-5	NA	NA	CASSRLGRETQYF	TGTGCCAGCAGTCGTCTAGGCCGGGAGACCCAGTACTTC
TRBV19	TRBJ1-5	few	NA	CASMWGSVSNQPQHF	TGTGCCAGTATGTGGGGGAGTGTTAGCAATCAGCCCCAGCATTTT
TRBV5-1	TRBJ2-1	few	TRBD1	CASSLALGTGNNEQFF	TGCGCCAGCAGCTTGGCACTCGGGACAGGTAACAATGAGCAGTTCTTC
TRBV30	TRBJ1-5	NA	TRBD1	CAWSKGTGSYNQPQHF	TGTGCCTGGAGCAAAGGGACAGGGTCTTACAATCAGCCCCAGCATTTT
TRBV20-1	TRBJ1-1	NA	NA	CSARDWGNTEAFF	TGCAGTGCTAGAGATTGGGGGAACACTGAAGCTTTCTTT
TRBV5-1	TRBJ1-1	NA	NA	CASSLKEQGHTEAFF	TGCGCCAGCAGCTTGAAGGAGCAAGGTCACACTGAAGCTTTCTTT
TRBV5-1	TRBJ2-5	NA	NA	CASSWTTRFQETQYF	TGCGCCAGCAGCTGGACGACAAGATTCCAAGAGACCCAGTACTTC
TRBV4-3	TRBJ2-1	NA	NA	CASSQDRRGQYNEQFF	TGCGCCAGCAGCCAAGATAGACGGGGACAATACAATGAGCAGTTCTTC
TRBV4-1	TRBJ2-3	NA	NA	CASSQEGPTGRDTQYF	TGCGCCAGCAGCCAAGAGGGCCCCACCGGGCGGGATACGCAGTATTTT
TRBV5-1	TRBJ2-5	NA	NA	CASSLGQGGETQYF	TGCGCCAGCAGCTTGGGCCAGGGGGGAGAGACCCAGTACTTC
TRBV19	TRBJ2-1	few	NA	CASSIDPDTYNEQFF	TGTGCCAGTAGTATAGATCCGGACACTTACAATGAGCAGTTCTTC
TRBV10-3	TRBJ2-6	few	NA	CAISGATGTNVLTF	TGTGCCATCAGTGGGGCGACAGGTACCAACGTCCTGACTTTC
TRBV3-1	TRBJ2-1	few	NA	CASSTGYNEQFF	TGTGCCAGCAGTACCGGGTACAATGAGCAGTTCTTC
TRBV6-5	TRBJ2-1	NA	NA	CASSLGVPNEQFF	TGTGCCAGCTCCCTGGGGGTCCCCAATGAGCAGTTCTTC
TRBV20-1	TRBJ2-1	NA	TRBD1	CSVRDRGRPYNEQFF	TGCAGTGTCCGGGACAGGGGCCGCCCGTACAATGAGCAGTTCTTC